One TCR beta chain is described in this entry. The record originates from a study of control samples from healthy donors and cancer patients. Clones were sequenced by immunoSEQ multiplex PCR, and TCRdb holds only the in-frame ones, with some missing. The repertoire consists of tens of thousands of clones, with around nine tenths occurring once and the leading ten covering 0.65% to 0.9%. The sequence was collected from a man younger than 40 with colorectal cancer. Specimen: PBMCs.

CDR3 sequence reads: CASSSQGYEQYF. DNA for the CDR3: TGTGCCAGCAGCTCCCAGGGCTACGAGCAGTACTTC. This chain joins TRBV7-2 and TRBJ2-7; maybe TRBD1 (5 bases). CDR3 length: 12 amino acids. Germline V gene data show CDR1 as SGHTA and CDR2 as FQGNSA. V was clipped by 4 bases and J by 3 bases, with 7 bases between them.